A single T cell receptor beta chain is shown here with its context. Germline assignment: CDR1 KGHSH and CDR2 LQKENI. V was clipped by 1 base and J by 2 bases, with 8 bases between them. This CDR3 region has 14 residues. This sample is part of a study of blood T cell repertoires in COVID-19. Overall study: Sites across the United States, Italy and Spain contributed samples from acute and convalescent COVID-19. PBMCs, B-cell-depleted T cells, or T cells were the source of the cDNA or gDNA that made up the material.

Sequencing was performed with immunoSEQ multiplex PCR; in TCRdb, only in-frame clones are kept and a portion is missing. The repertoire includes about 300,000 clones, 89% of them detected once, and approximately 1.8% sits in the top ten. This receptor was taken from a woman in her twenties or thirties with COVID-19, enrolled during active disease. V usage is TRBV18 and J usage is TRBJ2-5, with D perhaps TRBD1 (6 bases). Specimen: peripheral blood. The CDR3 sequence: CASSPRTGQETQYF. The CDR3 DNA sequence: TGTGCCAGCTCACCACGTACAGGGCAAGAGACCCAGTACTTC.